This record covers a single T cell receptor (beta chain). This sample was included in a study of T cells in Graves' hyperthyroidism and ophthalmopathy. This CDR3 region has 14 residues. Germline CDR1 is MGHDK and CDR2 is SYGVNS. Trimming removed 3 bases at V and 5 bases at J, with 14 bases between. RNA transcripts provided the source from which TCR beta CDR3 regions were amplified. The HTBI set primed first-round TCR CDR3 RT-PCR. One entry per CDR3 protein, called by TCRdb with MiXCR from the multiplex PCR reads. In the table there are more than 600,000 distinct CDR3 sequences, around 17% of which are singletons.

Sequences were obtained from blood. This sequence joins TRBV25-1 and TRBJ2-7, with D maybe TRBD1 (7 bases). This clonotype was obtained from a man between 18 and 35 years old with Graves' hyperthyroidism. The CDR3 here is CASSDGGGAHEQYF. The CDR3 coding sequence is TGTGCCAGCAGTGATGGAGGGGGCGCACACGAGCAGTACTTC.